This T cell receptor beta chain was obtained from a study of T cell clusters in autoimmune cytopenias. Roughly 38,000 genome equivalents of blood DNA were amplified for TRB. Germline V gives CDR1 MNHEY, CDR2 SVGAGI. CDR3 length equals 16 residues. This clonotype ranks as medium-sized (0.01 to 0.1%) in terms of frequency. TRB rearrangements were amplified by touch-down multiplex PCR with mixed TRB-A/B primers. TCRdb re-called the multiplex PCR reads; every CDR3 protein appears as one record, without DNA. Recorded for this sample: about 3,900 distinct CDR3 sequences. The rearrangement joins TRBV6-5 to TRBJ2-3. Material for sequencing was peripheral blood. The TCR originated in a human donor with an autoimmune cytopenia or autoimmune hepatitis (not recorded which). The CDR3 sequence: CASSYSTSLGTDTQYF.